The sequence of this T cell receptor beta chain was determined in a study of sequential checkpoint blockade in melanoma. On the study more broadly: Maintenance nivolumab came after either treatment sequence. Matched biopsies came pretreatment and at week 13 for twenty-two patients.

In its sample, this clone was seen a few times. What it recognizes is unknown. Whole-study findings and limits: Mutational load did not correlate with tumor T-cell fraction or clonality.

Assay used: immunoSEQ multiplex PCR; TCRdb lists only in-frame clones, some missing. The sample yields 4,500 to 6,000 clones, about a third seen once. Treatment denoted: randomized to nivolumab then ipilimumab (arm A) or the reverse (arm B). CDR3 length equals 16 residues. In germline, CDR1 is SGDLS, CDR2 YYNGEE. Trimming shortened V by 0 bases and J by 4 bases, and 14 bases separated the two germline ends. Specimen: tumor tissue (inferred from file names), collected from a patient given nivolumab and ipilimumab in sequence. The rearrangement uses TRBV9 and TRBJ2-1, with TRBD2 as a possible D gene (6 bases). The TCR comes from a human donor with melanoma. CDR3 DNA sequence: TGTGCCAGCAGCGTAGCTGGTAGCGGCCCATACAATGAGCAGTTCTTC. This encodes CASSVAGSGPYNEQFF. The entire variable domain, with the rest obtained from reference TRBV9 and TRBJ2-1, is as follows: DSGVTQTPKHLITATGQRVTLRCSPRSGDLSVYWYQQSLDQGLQFLIQYYNGEERAKGNILERFSAQQFPDLHSELNLSSLELGDSALYFCASSVAGSGPYNEQFFGPGTRLTVL.